A single sample is the source of the 30 T cell receptor beta chains below, sequenced in a study of cytomegalovirus exposure and HLA in healthy donors. The study ran its PCR with 60 Vbeta and 13 Jbeta primers. Generated by immunoSEQ multiplex PCR, the TCRdb table keeps only in-frame clones and is missing some. The sample lists a few hundred thousand clones; roughly 70% were seen once. Sequencing input: PBMCs. These TCRs come from a female donor in good health and CMV-seronegative.

Note on this clone: Distinct nucleotide sequences in the sample also encode this CDR3. The chain combines TRBV4-1 with TRBJ2-5, with a tentative D call TRBD2 (6 bases). Per the germline V gene, CDR1 is MGHRA and CDR2 is YSYEKL. CDR3 size: 14 residues. Between the trimmed V and J ends, which lost 1 base and 4 bases, there was a span of 10 bases. The CDR3 DNA sequence: TGCGCCAGCAGCCAAGGGGGACTCGGAGAGACCCAGTACTTC. It codes for CASSQGGLGETQYF.

There are a few counts of this clone. CDR3 DNA sequence: TGCGCCAGCAGCCAGGGGGGACTAGCGGGATACGAGCAGTACTTC. This translates into CASSQGGLAGYEQYF. The chain carries TRBV4-1 and TRBJ2-7, with 13 bases matching TRBD2. The CDR3 extends over 15 amino acids. V was clipped by 3 bases and J by 4 bases; unmatched bases: 3. Germline V gives CDR1 MGHRA, CDR2 YSYEKL.

The V call is TRBV11-2, the J call TRBJ2-7; D is undetermined. The CDR3 has 12 residues. Trimming removed 5 bases from V and 0 bases from J, with 5 bases in between. Germline lookup yields CDR1 SGHAT and CDR2 FQNNGV. Here the CDR3 reads CASSPSSYEQYF. Written as DNA, the CDR3 is TGTGCCAGCAGCCCGAGCTCCTACGAGCAGTACTTC. The whole variable domain, remainder taken from reference TRBV11-2 and TRBJ2-7, is EAGVAQSPRYKIIEKRQSVAFWCNPISGHATLYWYQQILGQGPKLLIQFQNNGVVDDSQLPKDRFSAERLKGVDSTLKIQPAKLEDSAVYLCASSPSSYEQYFGPGTRLTVT.

V and J are TRBV6-5 and TRBJ2-7; perhaps TRBD1 as D (5 bases). Trimming left V 7 bases short and J 1 base short, with 11 bases between. This CDR3 has 13 residues. Germline CDR1 MNHEY, CDR2 SVGAGI. The CDR3 sequence is CASTGQYSYEQYF. CDR3 nucleotide sequence: TGTGCCAGCACTGGACAATATTCCTACGAGCAGTACTTC.

The rearrangement links TRBV5-1 to TRBJ2-1; TRBD1 matches at 9 bases. CDR1 SGHRS and CDR2 YFSETQ come from the germline V gene. The V segment lost 4 bases and the J segment 4 bases; nucleotides outside the gene matches: 15. The CDR3 loop spans 18 amino acids. CDR3 sequence: CASSRRGARQGGYNEQFF. Written as DNA, the CDR3 is TGCGCCAGCAGCAGGAGAGGGGCCAGACAGGGGGGTTACAATGAGCAGTTCTTC.

The J gene is TRBJ2-3, the V gene TRBV6-5; the D gene is possibly TRBD2 (5 bases). The CDR3 consists of 12 residues. The V gene lost 8 bases and the J gene lost 4 bases, with 10 bases spanning the gap. CDR1 and CDR2 from the germline V gene are MNHEY and SVGAGI. The CDR3 coding sequence is TGTGCCAGCGGGAGAGGCGCAGATACGCAGTATTTT. Amino acids: CASGRGADTQYF.

The V and J genes are TRBV5-1 and TRBJ2-2; perhaps TRBD2 as D (6 bases). CDR1 is SGHRS and CDR2 is YFSETQ in the germline V gene. The CDR3 is 16 residues long. Trimming cost V 3 bases and J 5 bases, with 17 bases left between them. The CDR3, as DNA: TGCGCCAGCAGCTCTAGGGAGACTAGAAATACCGGGGAGCTGTTTTTT. This gives the protein CASSSRETRNTGELFF. The full variable domain, rest sourced from reference TRBV5-1 and TRBJ2-2, is KAGVTQTPRYLIKTRGQQVTLSCSPISGHRSVSWYQQTPGQGLQFLFEYFSETQRNKGNFPGRFSGRQFSNSRSEMNVSTLELGDSALYLCASSSRETRNTGELFFGEGSRLTVL.

The rearrangement joins TRBV19 to TRBJ1-4, with D perhaps matching TRBD1 (6 bases). Germline lookup yields CDR1 LNHDA and CDR2 SQIVND (reference sequence). The ends were cut back, 3 bases at V and 8 bases at J, with 13 bases in the middle. The CDR3 runs 14 residues. The CDR3 DNA reads as TGTGCCAGTAGTATCCAGGGGCCAGGGGAAAAACTGTTTTTT. Its translation: CASSIQGPGEKLFF.

The J gene is TRBJ2-1, the V gene TRBV6-1; 8 bases match TRBD1. With 8 bases clipped from V and 5 bases from J, the junction kept 8 bases outside the gene matches. Germline-derived CDR1 and CDR2 are MNHNS and SASEGT. The CDR3 contains 14 residues. The CDR3 spells CASQGTGLNNEQFF. The CDR3 DNA reads as TGTGCCAGCCAGGGGACAGGCCTGAACAATGAGCAGTTCTTC.

The chain combines TRBV10-3 with TRBJ2-7; 7 bases are shared with TRBD1. Germline-derived CDR1 and CDR2 are ENHRY and SYGVKD. Trimming removed 5 bases from V and 1 base from J; junction bases left unmatched: 5. The CDR3 is made up of 14 amino acids. The CDR3 is CAISPRDRSYEQYF. The CDR3 coding sequence is TGTGCCATCAGTCCCCGGGACAGATCCTACGAGCAGTACTTC.

The chain employs TRBV18 and TRBJ1-2; D remains unclear. The CDR3 is 14 amino acids. The V end was cut by 6 bases, the J end by 0 bases, with 11 bases between. From germline, CDR1 is KGHSH and CDR2 LQKENI. DNA of the CDR3: TGTGCCAGCTCGGCGAGGGTTCCTAACTATGGCTACACCTTC. It translates to CASSARVPNYGYTF.

This chain uses TRBV11-2 with TRBJ2-7; D might be TRBD2 (5 bases). The V end lost 3 bases, the J end lost 1 base, and 13 bases lay between the germline ends. From germline, CDR1 is SGHAT and CDR2 FQNNGV. The CDR3 is made up of 15 amino acids. The CDR3 protein is CASSLELVGSYEQYF. DNA for the CDR3: TGTGCCAGCAGCTTGGAACTAGTGGGGTCCTACGAGCAGTACTTC.

This chain links TRBV5-1 with TRBJ2-7; 11 nucleotides align to TRBD1. CDR3 length: 16 amino acids. Germline V gene lookup returns CDR1 SGHRS and CDR2 YFSETQ. With V trimmed by 3 bases and J by 9 bases, 14 bases remained unmatched. CDR3 loop: CASSSDGQGAHILQYF. DNA for the CDR3: TGCGCCAGCAGCTCGGACGGACAGGGGGCTCATATCTTGCAGTACTTC.

Points on this clone: The junction and the germline gene differ at one end; a read error may be behind it. This chain joins TRBV7-9 and TRBJ1-5; TRBD1 might be the D (6 bases). CDR3 length: 14 residues. Germline lookup yields CDR1 SEHNR and CDR2 FQNEAQ (reference sequence). Written as DNA, the CDR3 is TGTTCCAGCAGCTTAGGGGGGAGGAATCAGCCCCAGCATTTT. It yields the protein CSSSLGGRNQPQHF.

The chain carries TRBV9 and TRBJ1-1, with D possibly matching TRBD1 (6 bases). V gave up 0 bases and J gave up 5 bases, with 14 bases separating them. The germline gives CDR1 SGDLS, CDR2 YYNGEE. The CDR3 is made up of 15 amino acids. DNA for the CDR3: TGTGCCAGCAGCGTAGGGGGGGGCGGACGAACTGAAGCTTTCTTT. It encodes CASSVGGGGRTEAFF.

The genes are TRBV2 and TRBJ1-1; a weak D match, TRBD1 (6 bases). The germline V and J ends were trimmed by 11 bases and 4 bases, with 14 bases remaining between them. The CDR3 runs to 12 residues. Germline CDR1 is SNHLY and CDR2 is FYNNEI. The CDR3 here is CAGQGTSTEAFF. CDR3 sequence (DNA): TGTGCCGGTCAGGGGACCTCCACTGAAGCTTTCTTT.

V is TRBV5-8 and J is TRBJ1-5; D is uncertain. V was shortened by 1 base and J by 4 bases, with 9 bases between the two germline ends. This CDR3 has 14 amino acids. Germline V CDR1 and CDR2: SGHTS, YDEGEE. CDR3 bases: TGTGCCAGCAGCTTGTACCGGACTAATCAGCCCCAGCATTTT. It specifies CASSLYRTNQPQHF. Using reference TRBV5-8 and TRBJ1-5 for the parts outside the CDR3, the full variable domain is EAGVTQSPTHLIKTRGQQATLRCSPISGHTSVYWYQQALGLGLQFLLWYDEGEERNRGNFPPRFSGRQFPNYSSELNVNALELEDSALYLCASSLYRTNQPQHFGDGTRLSIL.

This clone has a handful of counts. V usage is TRBV9 and J usage is TRBJ2-2; D uncertain. The CDR3 contains 13 residues. Per germline, CDR1 SGDLS and CDR2 YYNGEE. Between the trimmed V and J ends, which lost 4 bases and 4 bases, there was a span of 8 bases. As DNA, the CDR3 is TGTGCCAGCAGCATGCTGGCCACCGGGGAGCTGTTTTTT. This codes for CASSMLATGELFF.

This clone was recorded a few times. The chain joins TRBV19 to TRBJ2-7; 8 bases fit TRBD1. The ends lost 4 bases at V and 2 bases at J; junction bases unmatched: 4. CDR3 length: 14 residues. The germline V gene has CDR1 LNHDA and CDR2 SQIVND (reference sequence). Here the CDR3 DNA reads TGTGCCAGTAGTAGGGCGGACAGGGCCTACGAGCAGTACTTC. It encodes CASSRADRAYEQYF.

This sequence joins TRBV6-5 and TRBJ2-5; tentatively, D is TRBD1 (6 bases). The J call may be wrong; the DNA end is better matched by TRBJ2-7. Germline loops: CDR1 MNHEY, CDR2 SVGAGI. This CDR3 spans 14 amino acids. The chain's CDR3 is CASSYSGQTYEQYF. The CDR3 coding sequence is TGTGCCAGCAGTTACTCCGGACAGACCTACGAGCAGTACTTC.

CDR3 nucleotides: TGTGCCAGCAGTTACGGGGGGGCTGGGGGCAATCAGCCCCAGCATTTT. This encodes CASSYGGAGGNQPQHF. The rearrangement links TRBV6-5 to TRBJ1-5, with D possibly TRBD1 on 6 matching bases. V shed 2 bases and J shed 2 bases, with 13 bases lying between them. The CDR3 extends over 16 amino acids. Germline V gene data show CDR1 as MNHEY and CDR2 as SVGAGI.

This chain links TRBV9 with TRBJ1-2; 7 bases agree with TRBD1. The CDR3 sequence is 15 residues long. J lost 4 bases, V lost 4 bases, and 10 bases had no gene match. Germline CDR1 and CDR2: SGDLS and YYNGEE. The CDR3: CASSPGTEDFYGYTF. The CDR3 DNA reads TGTGCCAGCAGCCCCGGGACAGAAGACTTCTATGGCTACACCTTC.

The chain uses TRBV6-1 and TRBJ2-7; TRBD2 aligns across 10 bases. CDR1 is MNHNS and CDR2 is SASEGT in the germline V gene. This CDR3 is 14 amino acids long. The junction had 10 bases not matched to a gene; V was cut back by 10 bases and J by 4 bases. CDR3 loop: CATSSGLASYEQYF. Written as DNA, the CDR3 is TGTGCCACCAGCTCGGGACTAGCGAGTTACGAGCAGTACTTC.

The chain joins TRBV7-9 to TRBJ2-5; D call uncertain. V lost 5 bases and J lost 4, with 20 bases in between. The CDR3 is made up of 16 amino acids. CDR1 SEHNR and CDR2 FQNEAQ come from the germline V gene (reference sequence). The CDR3 DNA reads TGTGCCAGCAGCCCAACCTGGGCAACAGACGTAGAGACCCAGTACTTC. It encodes CASSPTWATDVETQYF.

The rearrangement joins TRBV5-1 to TRBJ2-5, with 7 bases matching TRBD1. The J call is uncertain, as TRBJ2-7 better fits the DNA end. The CDR3 contains 14 residues. From germline, CDR1 is SGHRS and CDR2 YFSETQ. This CDR3 is CATGTGEIAYEQYF. The CDR3 coding sequence is TGCGCCACCGGAACAGGGGAAATTGCCTACGAGCAGTACTTC.

This chain uses TRBV19 with TRBJ1-5; possibly TRBD1 for D (6 bases). Germline V gives CDR1 LNHDA, CDR2 SQIVND (reference sequence). CDR3 size: 16 residues. The germline V and J ends were trimmed by 3 bases and 0 bases, with 12 bases remaining between them. CDR3 DNA sequence: TGTGCCAGTAGTATTTTGACAGGTGCTAGCAATCAGCCCCAGCATTTT. Its translation: CASSILTGASNQPQHF.

The rearrangement joins TRBV6-1 to TRBJ2-1, with D perhaps matching TRBD2 (6 bases). The ends were cut back, 11 bases at V and 1 base at J, with 18 bases in the middle. The germline CDR1 and CDR2 sequences are MNHNS and SASEGT. The CDR3 consists of 15 residues. The DNA for the CDR3 is TGTGCCGGGCGACTAGACGCCGGGTCCTACAATGAGCAGTTCTTC. Amino acid sequence: CAGRLDAGSYNEQFF.

In regard to this clone: A read error may produce the germline difference seen at one junction end. This chain uses TRBV7-9 with TRBJ1-2; D is undetermined. The CDR3 is 13 residues long. Germline V CDR1 and CDR2: SEHNR, FQNEAQ (reference sequence). CDR3 residues: CSSTDYLGYGYTF. For the CDR3, the DNA is TGTTCCAGCACTGACTACCTGGGCTATGGCTACACCTTC.

The chain links TRBV7-2 to TRBJ2-3, with 13 positions matching TRBD2. In germline, CDR1 is SGHTA, CDR2 FQGNSA. Trimming took 5 bases from V and 3 from J; bases not matched to a gene: 2. CDR3 length: 15 amino acids. The CDR3 loop reads CASSLGLAGTDTQYF. The CDR3 DNA reads as TGTGCCAGCAGCCTGGGACTAGCGGGGACAGATACGCAGTATTTT.

V is TRBV10-3 and J is TRBJ1-2; no definite D call. The germline V gene has CDR1 ENHRY and CDR2 SYGVKD. Trimming removed 4 bases from V and 9 bases from J, with 12 bases in between. CDR3 size: 12 residues. The CDR3 nucleotides read TGTGCCATCAGTGTGTCCGGTGTTAGCTACACCTTC. Translation gives CAISVSGVSYTF.